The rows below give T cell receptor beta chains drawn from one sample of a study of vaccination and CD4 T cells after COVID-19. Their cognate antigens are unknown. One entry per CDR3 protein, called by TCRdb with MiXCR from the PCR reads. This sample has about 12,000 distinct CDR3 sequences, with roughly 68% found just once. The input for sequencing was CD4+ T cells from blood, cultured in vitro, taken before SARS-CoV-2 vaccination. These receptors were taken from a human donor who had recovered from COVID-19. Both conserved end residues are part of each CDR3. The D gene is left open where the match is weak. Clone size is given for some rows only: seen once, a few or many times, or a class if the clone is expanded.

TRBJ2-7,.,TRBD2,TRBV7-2,TGTGCCAGCAGCGACACTAGCGGGAGTCGCTACGAGCAGTACTTC,CASSDTSGSRYEQYF
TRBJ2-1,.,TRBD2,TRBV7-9,TGTGCCAGCAGCCCCAAGAGGGGGACTAGCGGGAACAATGAGCAGTTCTTC,CASSPKRGTSGNNEQFF
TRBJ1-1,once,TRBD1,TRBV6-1,TGTGCCAGCTCTCGACAGGGGGGAACTGAAGCTTTCTTT,CASSRQGGTEAFF
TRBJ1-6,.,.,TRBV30,TGTGCCTGGAAATATACAGCTCGTAATTCACCCCTCCACTTT,CAWKYTARNSPLHF
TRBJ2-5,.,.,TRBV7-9,TGTGCCAGCAGCTTAGGGGTTGGGCCCGTGGTGGCCCAGTACTTC,CASSLGVGPVVAQYF
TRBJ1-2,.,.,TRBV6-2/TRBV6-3,TGTGCCAGCAGCCCCGGGACGGTATATGGCTACACCTTC,CASSPGTVYGYTF
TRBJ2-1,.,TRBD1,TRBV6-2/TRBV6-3,TGTGCCAGCAGGGACAGGGGCACCTACAATGAGCAGTTCTTC,CASRDRGTYNEQFF
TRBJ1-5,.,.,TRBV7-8,TGTGCCAGCAGCTTAAGCCTTCTGGCAGACCCTAGCAATCAGCCCCAGCATTTT,CASSLSLLADPSNQPQHF
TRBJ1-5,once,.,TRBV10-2,TGCGCCAGCAGTGAGGCGGGCTCGGGGTTGCCCCAGCATTTT,CASSEAGSGLPQHF
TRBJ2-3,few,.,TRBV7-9,TGTGCCAGCAACTCCCTTCGGGAAGGGGATACGCAGTATTTT,CASNSLREGDTQYF
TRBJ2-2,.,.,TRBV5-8,TGTGCCAGCAGCTCCCGACAGTGGGACACCGGGGAGCTGTTTTTT,CASSSRQWDTGELFF
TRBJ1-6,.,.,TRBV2,TGTGCCAGCAGTGGCCCCGGCGCTTCGGCGGCTTCACCCCTCCACTTT,CASSGPGASAASPLHF
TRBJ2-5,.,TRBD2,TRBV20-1,TGCAGTGCCCCCCAGGCTAGCGGCTTACAAGAGACCCAGTACTTC,CSAPQASGLQETQYF
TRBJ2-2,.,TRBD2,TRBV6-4,TGTGCCAGCAGTGACACCCCAAGCGGGGACCCCGGGGAGCTGTTTTTT,CASSDTPSGDPGELFF
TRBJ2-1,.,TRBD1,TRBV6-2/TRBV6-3,TGTGCCAGCAGGGGTGAGGGACAGAACTCCTACAATGAGCAGTTCTTC,CASRGEGQNSYNEQFF
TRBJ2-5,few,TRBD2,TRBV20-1,TGCAGTGCCCCCGGGGCGGGGGAAGAGACCCAGTACTTC,CSAPGAGEETQYF